This T cell receptor (beta chain) was identified during a study of early T cells in non-severe SARS-CoV-2 infection. CDR1 and CDR2 from the germline V gene are SEHNR and FQNEAQ (reference sequence). The V gene lost 0 bases and the J gene lost 10 bases, with 24 bases spanning the gap. The CDR3 loop spans 17 amino acids. TCRdb fed the 5' RACE reads into MiXCR, producing one record per CDR3 protein. Of tens of thousands of distinct CDR3 sequences listed, about 3.7% are singletons. This clonotype was picked up a small number of times. The gene calls are TRBV7-9 and TRBJ1-1, with a tentative D call TRBD1 (5 bases). The sample was whole blood. This clonotype originated in an adult who was a healthcare worker with PCR-confirmed SARS-CoV-2 infection or an uninfected control (not recorded which). The CDR3 here is CASSLAVGGTTKARAFF. The CDR3 region has the DNA TGTGCCAGCAGCTTAGCCGTGGGAGGGACTACTAAGGCTCGAGCTTTCTTT. The full variable domain, in which reference TRBV7-9 and TRBJ1-1 provide the parts outside the CDR3, is DTGVSQNPRHKITKRGQNVTFRCDPISEHNRLYWYRQTLGQGPEFLTYFQNEAQLEKSRLLSDRFSAERPKGSFSTLEIQRTEQGDSAMYLCASSLAVGGTTKARAFFGQGTRLTVV.